These T cell receptor beta chains were read from a single sample in a study of T-cell reconstitution after alpha-beta-depleted transplantation in children. In TCRdb, the PCR reads were re-called with MiXCR into one record per CDR3 protein. The table lists about 240,000 distinct CDR3 sequences, about 23% of them singletons. Source: PBMCs, taken before TCRalphabeta/CD19-depleted stem cell transplant. The receptors were sampled from a girl aged 2-10 years with Fanconi anemia, due to receive a stem cell transplant. Both conserved end residues are part of each CDR3. The order of the fields is J gene, clone size, V gene, D gene, CDR3 length, CDR3 DNA, CDR3 protein. A D gene is named only where the DNA matches it firmly. For some rows the clone size is stated as once, few or many, or as a class when expanded; others skip it.

TRBJ2-1	once	TRBV20-1	TRBD2	15	TGCAGTGCGCCCTTTAGCGGGAGCTCCTACAATGAGCAGTTCTTC	CSAPFSGSSYNEQFF
TRBJ2-1	-	TRBV20-1	TRBD1	14	TGCAGTGCTAGGAAATGGGACAGGGGGAATGAGCAGTTCTTC	CSARKWDRGNEQFF
TRBJ2-2	few	TRBV27	-	14	TGTGCCAGCAGTGCCGTTTCGGCGACCGGGGAGCTGTTTTTT	CASSAVSATGELFF
TRBJ2-3	many	TRBV6-1	TRBD1	16	TGTGCCAGCAGTAAAGGGACAGGGGTTATCACAGATACGCAGTATTTT	CASSKGTGVITDTQYF
TRBJ2-2	-	TRBV28	TRBD1	15	TGTGCCAGCGACGGGGGGACAGGGAGGACCGGGGAGCTGTTTTTT	CASDGGTGRTGELFF
TRBJ2-1	many	TRBV6-5	-	16	TGTGCCAGCAGTTACTCGACTAGAGTAGCTTACAATGAGCAGTTCTTC	CASSYSTRVAYNEQFF
TRBJ2-3	many	TRBV12-3/TRBV12-4	-	15	TGTGCCAGCAGCAGTGGGATCGCTAGCACAGATACGCAGTATTTT	CASSSGIASTDTQYF
TRBJ2-1	-	TRBV20-1	-	14	TGCAGTGCTAGAATCGGGAGCCCCTACAATGAGCAGTTCTTC	CSARIGSPYNEQFF
TRBJ2-1	many	TRBV19	-	12	TGTGCCAGTAGTATAGTAGATAGTGAGCAGTTCTTC	CASSIVDSEQFF
TRBJ1-2	-	TRBV7-3	TRBD1	13	TGTGCCAGCAGTCCCGGGACAGTCTATGGCTACACCTTC	CASSPGTVYGYTF
TRBJ2-1	few	TRBV20-1	TRBD2	14	TGCAGTGCTAGGGGGACTAGCGGGAACGATGAGCAGTTCTTC	CSARGTSGNDEQFF
TRBJ2-1	many	TRBV5-1	TRBD2	17	TGCGCCAGCAGCTTACGACTAGCGGGAGGGTTATACAATGAGCAGTTCTTC	CASSLRLAGGLYNEQFF
TRBJ2-5	-	TRBV5-5	-	13	TGTGCCAGCAGCTTGGGTCCGAGGGAGACCCAGTACTTC	CASSLGPRETQYF
TRBJ2-2	-	TRBV29-1	-	12	TGCAGCGGTCATCTGAACACCGGGGAGCTGTTTTTT	CSGHLNTGELFF
TRBJ2-1	-	TRBV6-5	-	13	TGTGCCAGCAGTTACTCCAGGGACAATGAGCAGTTCTTC	CASSYSRDNEQFF
TRBJ1-4	many	TRBV20-1	-	15	TGCAGTGCTGGGAGCCCGGATAGGGGCGGTGAAAAACTGTTTTTT	CSAGSPDRGGEKLFF
TRBJ2-1	few	TRBV20-1	TRBD2	16	TGCAGTGCTAGTTTTACTAGCGGGGGGGCCGGGGATGAGCAGTTCTTC	CSASFTSGGAGDEQFF
TRBJ2-3	few	TRBV11-2	TRBD2	16	TGTGCCAGCAGCTTGGTAGCGGGGGTGGGAGCAGATACGCAGTATTTT	CASSLVAGVGADTQYF
TRBJ2-3	many	TRBV5-6	TRBD2	13	TGTGCCAGCAGCTTGGATCGGGGGGAGCGGCAGTATTTT	CASSLDRGERQYF
TRBJ2-3	-	TRBV21-1	-	16	TGTGCCAGCAGCTGTCCGAGCGGGGGGGCAACAGATACGCAGTATTTT	CASSCPSGGATDTQYF
TRBJ2-7	many	TRBV20-1	-	10	TGCAGTGCCTCGGGTAACGAGCAGTACTTC	CSASGNEQYF
TRBJ2-7	few	TRBV27	TRBD2	15	TGTGCCAGCAAACTAGCGGTACCAGGGGCCTACGAGCAGTACTTC	CASKLAVPGAYEQYF
TRBJ2-3	many	TRBV2	TRBD2	15	TGTGCCAGCAGTGGTAGCGGGAGGTTCACAGATACGCAGTATTTT	CASSGSGRFTDTQYF
TRBJ2-1	-	TRBV20-1	-	15	TGCAGTGCAAAAGGTGTCGGACTACCTTACAATGAGCAGTTCTTC	CSAKGVGLPYNEQFF
TRBJ2-5	many	TRBV10-3	-	11	TGTGCCATCAGTGAGTGGGAGACCCAGTACTTC	CAISEWETQYF
TRBJ2-7	many	TRBV20-1	-	12	TGCAGTGCTAGATTAGGTTCCTACGAGCAGTACTTC	CSARLGSYEQYF
TRBJ2-7	few	TRBV29-1	TRBD1	16	TGCAGCGTTGAAGGATCTATGGGACAGGGAGACTACGAGCAGTACTTC	CSVEGSMGQGDYEQYF
TRBJ2-1	many	TRBV20-1	-	16	TGCAGTGCTAGTAACCCGACAGGTGTCTTCTACAATGAGCAGTTCTTC	CSASNPTGVFYNEQFF
TRBJ2-5	many	TRBV10-3	-	14	TGTGCCATCAGTGCAATCGGGGCCCAAGAGACCCAGTACTTC	CAISAIGAQETQYF
TRBJ1-5	many	TRBV29-1	-	12	TGCAGCACAGACGGAGGCAATCAGCCCCAGCATTTT	CSTDGGNQPQHF
TRBJ2-1	-	TRBV12-3/TRBV12-4	-	12	TGTGCCAGCAGTTTAGGGTTCAATGAGCAGTTCTTC	CASSLGFNEQFF
TRBJ2-1	few	TRBV29-1	TRBD1	13	TGCAGCGTTAGGACAGGGCCTTGGGATGAGCAGTTCTTC	CSVRTGPWDEQFF
TRBJ2-7	many	TRBV29-1	TRBD1	13	TGCAGCGTTCAAACCGGGACAGTCTACGAGCAGTACTTC	CSVQTGTVYEQYF
TRBJ2-1	many	TRBV6-2/TRBV6-3	-	18	TGTGCCAGCAGTTACTGGGGGAGCGGGTTGAGCTCCTACAATGAGCAGTTCTTC	CASSYWGSGLSSYNEQFF
TRBJ2-7	many	TRBV20-1	TRBD1	13	TGCAGTGCTCCTAGACAGGGGGTTTACGAGCAGTACTTC	CSAPRQGVYEQYF
TRBJ2-7	many	TRBV25-1	-	12	TGTGCCACAACGGCAGGGTCCTACGAGCAGTACTTC	CATTAGSYEQYF
TRBJ2-3	many	TRBV20-1	TRBD2	16	TGCAGTGCTAGATCCTATACTAGCGGGTTTCGAGATACGCAGTATTTT	CSARSYTSGFRDTQYF
TRBJ2-2	many	TRBV9	-	15	TGTGCCAGCAGCGTAGGGACAGCGAACACCGGGGAGCTGTTTTTT	CASSVGTANTGELFF
TRBJ2-7	many	TRBV7-2	-	13	TGTGCCAGCAGCTTAGCGGGCGAGTACGAGCAGTACTTC	CASSLAGEYEQYF
TRBJ2-5	many	TRBV25-1	TRBD1	16	TGTGCCAGCAGTGCTCGGGACAGGGTTGGGCAAGAGACCCAGTACTTC	CASSARDRVGQETQYF
TRBJ2-1	few	TRBV7-9	-	15	TGTGCCAGCAGCTTAGCGCAGGCAGTCAACAATGAGCAGTTCTTC	CASSLAQAVNNEQFF
TRBJ2-7	-	TRBV12-3/TRBV12-4	TRBD2	15	TGTGCCAGCAGTTATCCGACTAGCGGAACCTACGAGCAGTACTTC	CASSYPTSGTYEQYF
TRBJ2-5	-	TRBV7-6	-	14	TGTGCCAGCACCGAGAGGGGACGCGGAGAGACCCAGTACTTC	CASTERGRGETQYF
TRBJ2-1	many	TRBV24-1	-	13	TGTGCCACCAGTGATTTGGGGGGGATAGGGCAGTTCTTC	CATSDLGGIGQFF
TRBJ2-7	-	TRBV20-1	TRBD1	13	TGCAGTGCCATGACAGGGGGGCGCTACGAGCAGTACTTC	CSAMTGGRYEQYF
TRBJ1-1	many	TRBV29-1	-	12	TGCAGCGTTGAAGCTCCGAACACTGAAGCTTTCTTT	CSVEAPNTEAFF
TRBJ2-5	-	TRBV20-1	TRBD2	13	TGCAGTGCTTCTCTAGCGGGGGAAGAGACCCAGTACTTC	CSASLAGEETQYF
TRBJ2-3	many	TRBV27	-	13	TGTGCCAGCAGTTTTCAGGACACAGATACGCAGTATTTT	CASSFQDTDTQYF
TRBJ2-1	many	TRBV20-1	TRBD2	17	TGCAGTACAAACCCCAGTATCGGGGGGGCCTTATACAATGAGCAGTTCTTC	CSTNPSIGGALYNEQFF
TRBJ2-1	-	TRBV20-1	-	11	TGCAGTGCTAGAGGTGTCGATGAGCAGTTCTTC	CSARGVDEQFF
TRBJ2-5	-	TRBV2	TRBD2	16	TGTGCCAGCAGTGTTCAAGCGGGAGGGCCCCAAGAGACCCAGTACTTC	CASSVQAGGPQETQYF
TRBJ1-5	-	TRBV20-1	-	13	TGCAGTGCCGCCTGGGGTGGCAATCAGCCCCAGCATTTT	CSAAWGGNQPQHF
TRBJ2-7	many	TRBV7-2	-	12	TGTGCCAGCAGTACAGACAGCTACGAGCAGTACTTC	CASSTDSYEQYF
TRBJ2-1	-	TRBV6-2/TRBV6-3	-	14	TGTGCCAGCAGTTATCCTTATCCACACAATGAGCAGTTCTTC	CASSYPYPHNEQFF
TRBJ2-5	-	TRBV20-1	-	16	TGCAGTGCTAGAGATCTGTCACTAGCTCCCCTGGAGACCCAGTACTTC	CSARDLSLAPLETQYF
TRBJ2-2	-	TRBV11-3	-	15	TGTGCCAGCAGCCCCCACCCAACGACAGACGGGGAGCTGTTTTTT	CASSPHPTTDGELFF
TRBJ1-1	-	TRBV20-1	-	15	TGCAGTGCGGACGAAACAGGGAGAGTGGGGACTGAAGCTTTCTTT	CSADETGRVGTEAFF
TRBJ1-2	-	TRBV12-3/TRBV12-4	-	14	TGTGCCAGCAGTTTATATGACCTCTACCCCGACTACACCTTC	CASSLYDLYPDYTF
TRBJ1-1	many	TRBV12-3/TRBV12-4	-	14	TGTGCCAGCAGTTTAGAAGGAAGAAACACTGAAGCTTTCTTT	CASSLEGRNTEAFF